This entry describes one TCR beta chain. This entry belongs to a study of cytomegalovirus exposure and HLA in healthy donors. The wider study: An earlier analysis found around 120 million unique TCR beta sequences from 200 million or so T cells.

Primers for the PCR totalled 60 Vbeta and 13 Jbeta. Measured with immunoSEQ multiplex PCR; TCRdb has only the in-frame clones, and not every one. The table lists about 94,000 clones, roughly 79% of them singletons, with 3.8% in the top ten. The sequencing sample was made of PBMCs. The clonotype was recovered from a woman in her 40s in good health and CMV-seronegative.

CDR3 residues: CASSPRTGTNTEAFF. CDR3 nucleotides: TGTGCCAGCAGTCCCCGGACAGGGACTAACACTGAAGCTTTCTTT. The genes are TRBV2 and TRBJ1-1; the match to TRBD1 covers 8 bases. The J segment lost 2 bases and the V segment lost 5 bases, leaving 7 bases of the junction unmatched. Germline lookup yields CDR1 SNHLY and CDR2 FYNNEI. This CDR3 has 15 amino acids.